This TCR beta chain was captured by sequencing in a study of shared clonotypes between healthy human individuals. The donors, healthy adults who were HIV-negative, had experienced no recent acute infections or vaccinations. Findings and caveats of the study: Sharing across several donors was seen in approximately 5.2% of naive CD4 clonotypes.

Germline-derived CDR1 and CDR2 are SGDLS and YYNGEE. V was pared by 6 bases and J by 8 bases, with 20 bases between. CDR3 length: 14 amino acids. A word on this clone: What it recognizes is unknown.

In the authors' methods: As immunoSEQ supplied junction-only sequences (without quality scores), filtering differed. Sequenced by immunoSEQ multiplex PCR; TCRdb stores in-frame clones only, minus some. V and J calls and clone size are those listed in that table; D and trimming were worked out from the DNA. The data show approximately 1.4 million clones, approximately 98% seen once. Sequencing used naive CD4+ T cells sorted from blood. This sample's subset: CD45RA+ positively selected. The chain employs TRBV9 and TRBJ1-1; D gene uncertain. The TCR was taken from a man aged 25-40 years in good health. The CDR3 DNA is TGTGCCAGCAAGAAGTCAGGATTTGCGGGAGAAGCTTTCTTT. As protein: CASKKSGFAGEAFF.